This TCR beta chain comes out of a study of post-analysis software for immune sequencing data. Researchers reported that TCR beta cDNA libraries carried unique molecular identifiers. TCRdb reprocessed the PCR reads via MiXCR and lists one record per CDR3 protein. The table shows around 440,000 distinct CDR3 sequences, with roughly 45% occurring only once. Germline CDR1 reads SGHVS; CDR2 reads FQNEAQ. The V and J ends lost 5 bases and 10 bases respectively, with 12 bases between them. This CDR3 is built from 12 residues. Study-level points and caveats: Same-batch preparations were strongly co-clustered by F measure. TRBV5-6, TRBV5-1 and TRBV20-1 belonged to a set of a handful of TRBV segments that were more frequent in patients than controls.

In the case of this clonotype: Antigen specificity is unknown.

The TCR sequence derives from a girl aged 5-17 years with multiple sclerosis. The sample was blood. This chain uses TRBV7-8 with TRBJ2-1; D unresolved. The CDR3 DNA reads TGTGCCAGCAGCCCCGAGTTAAGCGAGCAGTTCTTC. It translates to CASSPELSEQFF. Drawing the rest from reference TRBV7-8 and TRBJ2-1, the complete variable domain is GAGVSQSPRYKVAKRGQDVALRCDPISGHVSLFWYQQALGQGPEFLTYFQNEAQLDKSGLPSDRFFAERPEGSVSTLKIQRTQQEDSAVYLCASSPELSEQFFGPGTRLTVL.